The present T cell receptor (beta chain) was sequenced within a study of cytomegalovirus exposure and HLA in healthy donors. A multiplex PCR was run with 60 Vbeta primers and 13 Jbeta primers. Repertoires were generated with immunoSEQ multiplex PCR, while TCRdb's copy carries only in-frame clones and drops some. This table holds around 100,000 clones, under 70% found once. Germline CDR1 reads MGHDK; CDR2 reads SYGVNS. This CDR3 contains 16 residues. The V and J ends lost 4 bases and 8 bases, in that order; junction bases with no gene match: 11. This clone was detected only a few times. Its antigen is as yet unknown. Notes on the study in general: Rates of TCR association differed by HLA locus in a later analysis, with DRB1 highest and HLA-C lowest. From TCR beta sequences, most subjects' HLA-A and HLA-B alleles were reportedly predicted accurately.

This receptor was obtained from a man aged 25 to 40 in good health and CMV-seropositive. The source material was PBMCs. The chain uses TRBV25-1 and TRBJ2-3, with 11 nucleotides matching TRBD2. The CDR3 sequence: CASSGRASGGSGTQYF. CDR3 sequence (DNA): TGTGCCAGCAGTGGGAGGGCTAGCGGGGGGTCGGGTACGCAGTATTTT.